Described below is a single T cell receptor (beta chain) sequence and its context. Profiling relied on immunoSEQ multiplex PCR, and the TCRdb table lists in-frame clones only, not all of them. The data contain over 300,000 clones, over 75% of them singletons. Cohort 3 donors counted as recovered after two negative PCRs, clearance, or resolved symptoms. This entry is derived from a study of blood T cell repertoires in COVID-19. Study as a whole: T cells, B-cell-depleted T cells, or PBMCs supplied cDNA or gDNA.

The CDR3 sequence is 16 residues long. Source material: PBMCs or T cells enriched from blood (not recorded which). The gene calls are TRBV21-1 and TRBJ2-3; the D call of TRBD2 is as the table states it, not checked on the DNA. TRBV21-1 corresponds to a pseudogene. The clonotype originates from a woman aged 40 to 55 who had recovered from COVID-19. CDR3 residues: CASSSRLAGVSDTQYF. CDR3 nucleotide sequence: TGTGCCAGCAGCTCACGACTAGCGGGAGTGTCAGATACGCAGTATTTT.